This T cell receptor (beta chain) comes out of a study of T cell changes during pregnancy in multiple sclerosis. Comment on this clone: The same CDR3 also results from other DNA sequences found in this sample.

Clones were read by immunoSEQ multiplex PCR, and TCRdb kept only the in-frame ones, dropping some. In the table there are under 50,000 clones, 80% to 90% of which are singletons. The sequence came from a female donor with multiple sclerosis, enrolled in a pregnancy study. The starting material was CD4+ T cells from peripheral blood mononuclear cells, obtained after pregnancy.

The CDR3 DNA reads TGTGCCAGTAGCCTACTGACAGGGCAAAACATTCAGTACTTC. Translation: CASSLLTGQNIQYF. V is TRBV5-6 and J is TRBJ2-4, with 7 bases identical to TRBD1. Germline V gives CDR1 SGHDT, CDR2 YYEEEE. V gave up 8 bases and J gave up 5 bases; unmatched junction bases: 10. The CDR3 runs to 14 residues. Full variable domain (remainder filled in from reference TRBV5-6 and TRBJ2-4): DAGVTQSPTHLIKTRGQQVTLRCSPKSGHDTVSWYQQALGQGPQFIFQYYEEEERQRGNFPDRFSGHQFPNYSSELNVNALLLGDSALYLCASSLLTGQNIQYFGAGTRLSVL.